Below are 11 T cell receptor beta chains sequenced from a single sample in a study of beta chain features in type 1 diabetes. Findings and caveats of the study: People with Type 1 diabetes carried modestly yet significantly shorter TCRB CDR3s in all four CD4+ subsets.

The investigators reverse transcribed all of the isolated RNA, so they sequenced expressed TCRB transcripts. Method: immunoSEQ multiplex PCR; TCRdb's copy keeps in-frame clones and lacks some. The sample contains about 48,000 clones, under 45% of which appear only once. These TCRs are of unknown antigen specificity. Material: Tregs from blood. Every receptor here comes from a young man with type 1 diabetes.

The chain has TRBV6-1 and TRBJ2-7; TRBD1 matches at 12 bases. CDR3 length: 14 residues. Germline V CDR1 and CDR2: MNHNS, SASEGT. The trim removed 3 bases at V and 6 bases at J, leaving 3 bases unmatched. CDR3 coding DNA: TGTGCCAGCAGTGAGCCGGGACAGGGGGCCGAGCAGTACTTC. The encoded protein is CASSEPGQGAEQYF.

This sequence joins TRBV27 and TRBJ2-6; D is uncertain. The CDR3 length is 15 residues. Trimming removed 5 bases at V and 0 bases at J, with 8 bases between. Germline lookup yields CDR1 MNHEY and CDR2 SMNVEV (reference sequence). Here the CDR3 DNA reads TGTGCCAGCAGTAGACTGGTCTCTGGGGCCAACGTCCTGACTTTC. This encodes CASSRLVSGANVLTF.

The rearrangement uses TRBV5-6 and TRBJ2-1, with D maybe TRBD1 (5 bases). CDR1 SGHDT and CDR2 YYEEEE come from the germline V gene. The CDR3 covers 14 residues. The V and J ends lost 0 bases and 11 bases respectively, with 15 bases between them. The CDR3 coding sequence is TGTGCCAGCAGCTTGGATGATCGGTCAGGGAAGCAGTTCTTC. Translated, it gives CASSLDDRSGKQFF. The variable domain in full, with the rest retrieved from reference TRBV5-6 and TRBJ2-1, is DAGVTQSPTHLIKTRGQQVTLRCSPKSGHDTVSWYQQALGQGPQFIFQYYEEEERQRGNFPDRFSGHQFPNYSSELNVNALLLGDSALYLCASSLDDRSGKQFFGPGTRLTVL.

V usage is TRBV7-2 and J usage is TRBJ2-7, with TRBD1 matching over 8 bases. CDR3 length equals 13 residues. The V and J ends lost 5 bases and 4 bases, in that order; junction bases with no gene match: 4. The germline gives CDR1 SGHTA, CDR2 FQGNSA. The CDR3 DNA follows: TGTGCCAGCAGCAGGGACAGGCTTTACGAGCAGTACTTC. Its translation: CASSRDRLYEQYF.

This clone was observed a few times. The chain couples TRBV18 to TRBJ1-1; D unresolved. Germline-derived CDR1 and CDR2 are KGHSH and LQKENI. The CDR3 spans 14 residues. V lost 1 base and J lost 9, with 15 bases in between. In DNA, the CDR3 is TGTGCCAGCTCACCACAGACTAGGCCCCTTCAAGCTTTCTTT. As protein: CASSPQTRPLQAFF.

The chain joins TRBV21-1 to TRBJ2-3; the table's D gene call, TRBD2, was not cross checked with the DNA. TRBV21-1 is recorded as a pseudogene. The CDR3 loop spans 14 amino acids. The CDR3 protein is CASSKVEGPDTQYF. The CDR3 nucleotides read TGTGCCAGCAGCAAAGTTGAGGGCCCAGATACGCAGTATTTT.

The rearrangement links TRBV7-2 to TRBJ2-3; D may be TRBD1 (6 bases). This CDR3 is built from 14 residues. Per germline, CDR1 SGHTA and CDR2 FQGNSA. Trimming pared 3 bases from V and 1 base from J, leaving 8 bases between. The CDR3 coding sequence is TGTGCCAGCAGCTTCCGACAGGGCACAGATACGCAGTATTTT. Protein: CASSFRQGTDTQYF.

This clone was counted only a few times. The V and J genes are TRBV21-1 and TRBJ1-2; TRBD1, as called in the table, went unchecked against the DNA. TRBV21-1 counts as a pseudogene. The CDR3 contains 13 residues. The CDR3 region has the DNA TGTGCCAGCAGCAAAGGACAGGGTCGGGGCTACACCTTC. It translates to CASSKGQGRGYTF.

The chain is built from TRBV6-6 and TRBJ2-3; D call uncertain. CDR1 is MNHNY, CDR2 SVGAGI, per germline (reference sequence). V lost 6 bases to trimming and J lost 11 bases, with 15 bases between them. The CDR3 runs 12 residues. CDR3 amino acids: CASSLYGARQYF. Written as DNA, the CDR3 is TGTGCCAGCAGCCTCTATGGAGCCCGGCAGTATTTT.

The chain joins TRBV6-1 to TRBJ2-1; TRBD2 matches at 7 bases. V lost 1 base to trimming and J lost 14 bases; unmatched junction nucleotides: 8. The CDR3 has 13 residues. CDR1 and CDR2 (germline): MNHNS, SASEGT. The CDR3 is CASSEGWAGAKFF. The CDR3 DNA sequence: TGTGCCAGCAGTGAAGGGTGGGCGGGAGCAAAGTTCTTC.

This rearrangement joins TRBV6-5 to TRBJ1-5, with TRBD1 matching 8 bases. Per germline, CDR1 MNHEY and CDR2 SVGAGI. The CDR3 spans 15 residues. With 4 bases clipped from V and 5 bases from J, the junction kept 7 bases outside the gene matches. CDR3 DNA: TGTGCCAGCAGTTCCACTTCCAGGGGGCATCAGCCCCAGCATTTT. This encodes CASSSTSRGHQPQHF.